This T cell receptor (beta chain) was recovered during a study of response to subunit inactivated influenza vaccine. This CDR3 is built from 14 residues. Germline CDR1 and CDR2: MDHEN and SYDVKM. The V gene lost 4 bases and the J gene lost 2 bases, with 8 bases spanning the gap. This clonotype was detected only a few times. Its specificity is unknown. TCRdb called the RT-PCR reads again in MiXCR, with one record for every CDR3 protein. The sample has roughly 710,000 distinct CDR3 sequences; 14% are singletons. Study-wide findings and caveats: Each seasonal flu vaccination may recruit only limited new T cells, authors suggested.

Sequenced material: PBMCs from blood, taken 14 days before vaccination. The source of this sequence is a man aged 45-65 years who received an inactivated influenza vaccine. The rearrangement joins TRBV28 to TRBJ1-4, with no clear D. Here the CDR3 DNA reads TGTGCCAGCAGTTACCGAACCACTAATGAAAAACTGTTTTTT. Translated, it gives CASSYRTTNEKLFF.